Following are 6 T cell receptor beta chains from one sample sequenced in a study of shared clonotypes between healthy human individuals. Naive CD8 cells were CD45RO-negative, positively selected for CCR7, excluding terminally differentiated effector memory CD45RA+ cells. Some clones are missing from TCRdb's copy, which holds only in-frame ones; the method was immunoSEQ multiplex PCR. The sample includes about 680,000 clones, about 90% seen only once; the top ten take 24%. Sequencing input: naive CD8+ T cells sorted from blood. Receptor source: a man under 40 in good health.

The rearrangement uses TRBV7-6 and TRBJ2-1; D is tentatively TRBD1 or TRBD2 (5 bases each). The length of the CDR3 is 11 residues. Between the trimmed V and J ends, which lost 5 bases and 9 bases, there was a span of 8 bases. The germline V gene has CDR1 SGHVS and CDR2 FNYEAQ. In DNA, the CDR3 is TGTGCCAGCAGCGGGGGACCTGAGCAGTTCTTC. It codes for CASSGGPEQFF.

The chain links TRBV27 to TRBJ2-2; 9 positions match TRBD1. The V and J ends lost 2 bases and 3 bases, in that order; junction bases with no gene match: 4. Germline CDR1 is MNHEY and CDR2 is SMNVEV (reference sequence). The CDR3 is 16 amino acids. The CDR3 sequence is CASSLRGTGHTGELFF. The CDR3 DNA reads TGTGCCAGCAGTTTAAGGGGGACAGGGCACACCGGGGAGCTGTTTTTT.

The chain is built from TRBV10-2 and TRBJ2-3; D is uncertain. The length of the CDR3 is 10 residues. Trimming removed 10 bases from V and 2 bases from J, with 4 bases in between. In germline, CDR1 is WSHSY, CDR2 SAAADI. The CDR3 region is CATYTDTQYF. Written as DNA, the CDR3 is TGCGCCACCTACACAGATACGCAGTATTTT.

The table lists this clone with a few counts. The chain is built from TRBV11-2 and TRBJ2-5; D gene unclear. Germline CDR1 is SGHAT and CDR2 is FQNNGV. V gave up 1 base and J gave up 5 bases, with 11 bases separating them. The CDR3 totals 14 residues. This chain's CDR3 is CASSLGPSGETQYF. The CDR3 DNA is TGTGCCAGCAGCTTAGGTCCCTCTGGGGAGACCCAGTACTTC.

CDR3 amino acids: CASSFPKDRARVWGQYF. DNA of the CDR3: TGTGCCAGCAGCTTTCCAAAGGACAGGGCACGGGTATGGGGCCAGTACTTC. The chain links TRBV7-8 to TRBJ2-5; 8 bases line up with TRBD1. After removal of 3 bases from V and 10 bases from J, the junction contained 19 bases not matched to a gene. CDR1 and CDR2 (germline): SGHVS, FQNEAQ. The CDR3 is 17 residues long. Together with reference TRBV7-8 and TRBJ2-5, the CDR3 gives the full variable domain: GAGVSQSPRYKVAKRGQDVALRCDPISGHVSLFWYQQALGQGPEFLTYFQNEAQLDKSGLPSDRFFAERPEGSVSTLKIQRTQQEDSAVYLCASSFPKDRARVWGQYFGPGTRLLVL.

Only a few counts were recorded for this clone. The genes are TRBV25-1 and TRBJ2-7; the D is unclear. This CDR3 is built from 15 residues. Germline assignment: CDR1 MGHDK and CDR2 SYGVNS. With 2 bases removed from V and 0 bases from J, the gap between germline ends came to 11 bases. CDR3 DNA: TGTGCCAGCAGTGAAAGGGCAGGAGACTCCTACGAGCAGTACTTC. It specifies CASSERAGDSYEQYF.